The rows below give T cell receptor beta chains drawn from one sample of a study of blood T cell repertoires in COVID-19. Profiling relied on immunoSEQ multiplex PCR, and the TCRdb table lists in-frame clones only, not all of them. The sample lists 220,000 or so clones; approximately 81% were seen once. Sequenced material: peripheral blood. The receptor source for this set is a woman aged 60 to 75 who had recovered from COVID-19. Both conserved end residues are part of each CDR3. The D gene is left open where the match is weak. Rows give clone size only sometimes, using once, few, many, or a class for an expanded clone.

cdr3_aa cdr3_nt v_call clone_size j_call d_call cdr3_length
CASSRHDSYGYTF TGTGCCAGCAGTCGTCATGACAGCTATGGCTACACCTTC TRBV3-1/TRBV3-2 many TRBJ1-2 - 13
CASSLGLAGGNTQYF TGCGCCAGCAGCTTGGGACTAGCGGGGGGTAATACGCAGTATTTT TRBV5-1 - TRBJ2-3 TRBD2 15
CASGTSGGNTGELFF TGTGCCAGCGGGACTAGCGGGGGAAATACCGGGGAGCTGTTTTTT TRBV27 few TRBJ2-2 TRBD2 15
CASSNGETEAFF TGTGCCAGCTCAAACGGAGAAACTGAAGCTTTCTTT TRBV18 - TRBJ1-1 - 12
CASSPPLIAKNIQYF TGTGCCAGCAGCCCACCACTGATAGCCAAAAACATTCAGTACTTC TRBV11-2 - TRBJ2-4 - 15
CASSERQTTSNYEQYF TGTGCCAGCAGTGAACGGCAAACTACCTCTAACTACGAGCAGTACTTC TRBV2 - TRBJ2-7 - 16
CASSERHSSTDTQYF TGTGCCAGCAGTGAAAGGCACAGCTCCACAGATACGCAGTATTTT TRBV25-1 - TRBJ2-3 - 15
CASSTQGIETQYF TGTGCCAGCAGCACACAGGGAATAGAGACCCAGTACTTC TRBV6-6 - TRBJ2-5 - 13
CASSSPEGEKLFF TGTGCCAGCTCGTCCCCGGAGGGGGAAAAACTGTTTTTT TRBV7-9 - TRBJ1-4 - 13
CASSIPSGGAYNEQFF TGTGCCAGTAGTATACCTAGCGGGGGGGCCTACAATGAGCAGTTCTTC TRBV19 - TRBJ2-1 TRBD2 16
CASSPPRSASGNEQFF TGCGCCAGCAGCCCCCCAAGGAGCGCCTCCGGCAATGAGCAGTTCTTC TRBV5-1 - TRBJ2-1 - 16
CASSLALNSPLHF TGTGCCAGCAGCTTAGCTCTTAATTCACCCCTCCACTTT TRBV11-2 - TRBJ1-6 - 13
CASSSPLRGYGYTF TGCGCCAGCAGCTCACCTTTACGAGGGTATGGCTACACCTTC TRBV4-1 - TRBJ1-2 - 14
CASSLTSGGFDEQYF TGTGCCAGCAGCCTTACTAGCGGGGGGTTCGACGAGCAGTACTTC TRBV6-2/TRBV6-3 - TRBJ2-7 TRBD2 15
CAWSVWTDVNTEAFF TGTGCCTGGAGTGTATGGACTGATGTGAACACTGAAGCTTTCTTT TRBV30 - TRBJ1-1 - 15
CASSLYGGQFNSPLHF TGTGCCAGCAGCTTATACGGGGGACAGTTTAATTCACCCCTCCACTTT TRBV7-2 - TRBJ1-6 TRBD1 16
CASSASSYEQYF TGTGCCAGCAGCGCGAGCTCCTACGAGCAGTACTTC TRBV5-4 - TRBJ2-7 - 12
CAWSAQRGGSYEQYF TGTGCCTGGAGTGCTCAGCGGGGGGGCTCCTACGAGCAGTACTTC TRBV30 - TRBJ2-7 TRBD2 15
CASTEGDRGRGEQFF TGTGCCAGCACCGAGGGGGACAGGGGTCGGGGTGAGCAGTTCTTC TRBV9 - TRBJ2-1 TRBD1 15
CASTQKYQPQHF TGTGCCAGTACACAGAAGTATCAGCCCCAGCATTTT TRBV19 - TRBJ1-5 - 12
CASRPGGQAGELFF TGTGCCAGCAGGCCGGGGGGGCAGGCCGGGGAGCTGTTTTTT TRBV6-5 - TRBJ2-2 TRBD2 14
CASSVTVPNEQFF TGTGCCAGCAGCGTGACAGTTCCCAATGAGCAGTTCTTC TRBV2 - TRBJ2-1 - 13
CASGWGGQTGELFF TGTGCTAGTGGATGGGGGGGCCAAACCGGGGAGCTGTTTTTT TRBV12-5 - TRBJ2-2 - 14
CASSLAGGAEYNEQFF TGCGCCAGCAGCCTGGCCGGGGGGGCAGAGTACAATGAGCAGTTCTTC TRBV4-3 - TRBJ2-1 TRBD2 16
CASSGGGATGELFF TGTGCCAGCAGTGGCGGGGGGGCCACCGGGGAGCTGTTTTTT TRBV6-4 - TRBJ2-2 TRBD2 14
CASSIAGGNTEAFF TGTGCCAGTAGTATAGCCGGCGGGAACACTGAAGCTTTCTTT TRBV19 - TRBJ1-1 - 14
CASSQQPGDGANVLTF TGCGCCAGCAGCCAACAACCAGGGGACGGGGCCAACGTCCTGACTTTC TRBV4-3 many TRBJ2-6 - 16
CASSLRDYGYTF TGTGCCAGCAGCCTCCGGGACTATGGCTACACCTTC TRBV7-2 once TRBJ1-2 - 12
CASSIDSSNEKLFF TGTGCCAGTAGTATAGATAGTAGTAATGAAAAACTGTTTTTT TRBV19 once TRBJ1-4 - 14
CASSHVRGQAPLHF TGTGCCAGCAGCCACGTCAGGGGGCAAGCACCCCTCCACTTT TRBV7-9 few TRBJ1-6 TRBD1 14
CASSFDRGLNYGYTF TGTGCCAGCAGTTTTGACAGGGGGCTTAACTATGGCTACACCTTC TRBV6-1 - TRBJ1-2 TRBD1 15
CASSFGGGYTGELFF TGTGCCAGCAGCTTTGGCGGGGGGTACACCGGGGAGCTGTTTTTT TRBV7-8 few TRBJ2-2 TRBD2 15
CASSATVNGELFF TGTGCCAGCAGCGCGACAGTTAACGGGGAGCTGTTTTTT TRBV11-2 - TRBJ2-2 - 13
CAWSTTRLRGQHF TGTGCCTGGAGTACTACACGGCTGCGGGGCCAGCATTTT TRBV30 - TRBJ1-5 - 13
CASQLSHFTGELFF TGTGCCAGCCAACTTAGTCACTTCACCGGGGAGCTGTTTTTT TRBV19 - TRBJ2-2 - 14
CASGRRVTDTQYF TGTGCCAGCGGCAGGAGGGTCACAGATACGCAGTATTTT TRBV6-5 - TRBJ2-3 - 13
CASSRTDLGYTF TGTGCCAGCAGCCGGACAGACCTGGGCTACACCTTC TRBV6-5 - TRBJ1-2 - 12
CASSLGPGELFF TGTGCCAGCAGTTTAGGGCCCGGGGAGCTGTTTTTT TRBV28 once TRBJ2-2 - 12
CASSYSRVAQETQYF TGTGCCAGCAGTTACTCCAGGGTTGCCCAAGAGACCCAGTACTTC TRBV6-6 - TRBJ2-5 - 15
CASSPQGGDTQYF TGTGCCAGCAGCCCCCAAGGGGGAGATACGCAGTATTTT TRBV7-2 - TRBJ2-3 - 13
CSASLGGKPQHF TGCAGTGCTAGTCTGGGAGGGAAGCCCCAGCATTTT TRBV20-1 few TRBJ1-5 - 12
CASTSYRDRFSYEQYF TGTGCCAGCACTAGTTACCGGGACAGGTTTTCCTACGAGCAGTACTTC TRBV5-6 - TRBJ2-7 TRBD1 16
CASSWNGGVTETQYF TGTGCCAGCAGCTGGAACGGGGGGGTGACAGAGACCCAGTACTTC TRBV7-2 - TRBJ2-5 TRBD2 15
CAIPPGGGTISSEGYTF TGTGCCATCCCTCCCGGGGGGGGCACCATTTCTTCCGAGGGCTACACCTTC TRBV2 - TRBJ1-2 - 17
CSVAETGAGSYEQYF TGCAGCGTTGCTGAGACAGGGGCAGGGTCCTACGAGCAGTACTTC TRBV29-1 - TRBJ2-7 TRBD1 15
CAWVRDRTVGELFF TGTGCCTGGGTCCGGGACAGGACCGTCGGGGAGCTGTTTTTT TRBV30 - TRBJ2-2 TRBD1 14
CASSGGSSYEQYF TGTGCCAGTTCGGGGGGAAGCTCCTACGAGCAGTACTTC TRBV6-5 - TRBJ2-7 TRBD2 13
CASSLTGSWSGNTIYF TGCGCCAGCAGCTTGACGGGGTCTTGGTCTGGAAACACCATATATTTT TRBV5-1 - TRBJ1-3 - 16